The 24 T cell receptor beta chains presented below share a single source sample, sequenced in a study of technical replicates of blood from several donors. Only in-frame clones appear in the TCRdb table, and some are missing; sequencing was by immunoSEQ multiplex PCR. Among around 73,000 clones, roughly 90% were seen once, and the ten largest hold around 4.6%. Sequencing was performed on PBMCs. These receptors all come from a human donor in good health. Some clones in this sample may be carry-over from other donors' samples.

The J gene is TRBJ1-6, the V gene TRBV7-8, with D perhaps matching TRBD1 (6 bases). The V and J ends lost 5 bases and 10 bases respectively, with 21 bases between them. There are 16 residues in the CDR3. Germline V CDR1 and CDR2: SGHVS, FQNEAQ. Here the CDR3 reads CASSPLPSGGRSPLHF. The CDR3 nucleotides are TGTGCCAGCAGCCCACTTCCGAGCGGGGGGCGATCACCCCTCCACTTT.

The chain carries TRBV5-1 and TRBJ1-2, with 8 nucleotides matching TRBD1. Per germline, CDR1 SGHRS and CDR2 YFSETQ. This CDR3 comprises 15 residues. The junction had 6 bases not matched to a gene; V was cut back by 0 bases and J by 5 bases. CDR3 in DNA: TGCGCCAGCAGCTTGGCGTTGGGACAGGCATATGGCTACACCTTC. Translating it yields CASSLALGQAYGYTF.

This rearrangement joins TRBV7-2 to TRBJ2-5, with a tentative D call TRBD2 (6 bases). Per the germline V gene, CDR1 is SGHTA and CDR2 is FQGNSA. V was clipped by 3 bases and J by 1 base, with 12 bases between them. The CDR3 length is 15 residues. Written as DNA, the CDR3 is TGTGCCAGCAGCTTCCCGGGAGCGGGCCAAGAGACCCAGTACTTC. This translates into CASSFPGAGQETQYF.

The rearrangement links TRBV27 to TRBJ1-2; 7 nucleotides match TRBD1. Germline values: CDR1 MNHEY, CDR2 SMNVEV (reference sequence). CDR3 length: 15 amino acids. V lost 0 bases, J lost 3 bases, and 4 bases stayed unmatched. The CDR3 nucleotides read TGTGCCAGCAGTTTATCGGGCAGGGGGGACTATGGCTACACCTTC. This codes for CASSLSGRGDYGYTF.

This chain uses TRBV7-9 with TRBJ2-7, with 7 positions matching TRBD2. J was trimmed by 3 bases and V by 10 bases; bases with no gene match: 24. Germline V gene lookup returns CDR1 SEHNR and CDR2 FQNEAQ (reference sequence). This CDR3 comprises 18 residues. The CDR3 DNA follows: TGTGCCATCCAGAGTCCGGGACTAAAGGATCGAAGCGACTACGAGCAGTACTTC. This codes for CAIQSPGLKDRSDYEQYF.

The chain links TRBV5-4 to TRBJ1-2; 12 bases line up with TRBD1. Looked up from germline, CDR1 is SGHNT and CDR2 is YYREEE (reference sequence). Trimming removed 2 bases from V and 7 bases from J; junction bases left unmatched: 9. The CDR3 contains 16 residues. The CDR3 spells CASSLNTGTGGIGYTF. CDR3 in DNA: TGTGCCAGCAGCTTAAATACCGGGACAGGGGGCATTGGCTACACCTTC.

This clone was seen more than once but under ten times. CDR3 sequence (DNA): TGCGCCAGCAGCCAAGGGGAGGTGGTCGGGGGGTCCACTGAAGCTTTCTTT. Its translation: CASSQGEVVGGSTEAFF. V gene TRBV4-1 combines with J gene TRBJ1-1; D possibly corresponds to TRBD1 (5 bases). V lost 1 base and J 4 bases, leaving 19 bases between the germline ends. The germline V gene has CDR1 MGHRA and CDR2 YSYEKL. The CDR3 consists of 17 residues.

This clone was seen once. The CDR3: CASSSGQGATEAFF. CDR3 nucleotide sequence: TGTGCCAGCTCATCGGGACAGGGGGCGACTGAAGCTTTCTTT. This chain joins TRBV18 and TRBJ1-1; TRBD1 agrees at 12 bases. Germline trimming cut 5 bases from V and 5 bases from J; bases unmatched to any gene: 3. Germline CDR1 reads KGHSH; CDR2 reads LQKENI. The CDR3 covers 14 residues.

The CDR3 DNA sequence: TGCGCCAGCACTCTCGAGTCTCTGATTGTGGATGGCTACACCTTC. Residues: CASTLESLIVDGYTF. This sequence joins TRBV5-1 and TRBJ1-2, with D uncertain. The V and J ends lost 6 bases and 6 bases respectively, with 21 bases between them. Germline assignment: CDR1 SGHRS and CDR2 YFSETQ. The CDR3 consists of 15 residues.

V gene TRBV7-2 combines with J gene TRBJ2-2, with 8 bases fitting TRBD2. Losses at the gene ends were 0 bases for V and 3 bases for J; bases not matched to a gene: 3. Germline values: CDR1 SGHTA, CDR2 FQGNSA. The CDR3 spans 16 residues. CDR3 bases: TGTGCCAGCAGCTTAGCCAGCGGGGGCGACACCGGGGAGCTGTTTTTT. The encoded protein is CASSLASGGDTGELFF.

The rearrangement joins TRBV25-1 to TRBJ1-6; the D is unclear. The germline V gene encodes CDR1 MGHDK and CDR2 SYGVNS. The CDR3 consists of 13 residues. With 3 bases removed from V and 7 bases from J, the gap between germline ends came to 7 bases. The CDR3 here is CASSDLTNSPLHF. CDR3 coding DNA: TGTGCCAGCAGTGACCTTACAAATTCACCCCTCCACTTT. Using reference TRBV25-1 and TRBJ1-6 for the parts outside the CDR3, the full variable domain is EADIYQTPRYLVIGTGKKITLECSQTMGHDKMYWYQQDPGMELHLIHYSYGVNSTEKGDLSSESTVSRIRTEHFPLTLESARPSHTSQYLCASSDLTNSPLHFGNGTRLTVT.

The chain carries TRBV19 and TRBJ1-1; D not resolved. V lost 4 bases and J lost 0, with 6 bases in between. The germline V gene encodes CDR1 LNHDA and CDR2 SQIVND (reference sequence). The length of the CDR3 is 13 residues. CDR3 nucleotides: TGTGCCAGTAGTAGTAACATGAACACTGAAGCTTTCTTT. As protein: CASSSNMNTEAFF.

The chain recombines TRBV29-1 with TRBJ2-1, with 8 bases aligning to TRBD1. V lost 6 bases to trimming and J lost 0 bases; unmatched junction nucleotides: 34. Germline V gene data show CDR1 as SQVTM and CDR2 as ANQGSEA. The CDR3 is 24 residues long. DNA for the CDR3: TGCAGCGTATATCCCAACCACCGCGCCTTACCGGGACAGGCCGTAGGGGGCTCCTACAATGAGCAGTTCTTC. This sequence encodes CSVYPNHRALPGQAVGGSYNEQFF.

CDR3 region: CASRKGTMGAVSNQPQHF. The CDR3 DNA reads as TGTGCCAGCAGGAAGGGTACCATGGGGGCCGTGAGCAATCAGCCCCAGCATTTT. This rearrangement joins TRBV2 to TRBJ1-5; a weak D match, TRBD1 (6 bases). Trimming removed 6 bases at V and 1 base at J, with 22 bases between. There are 18 residues in the CDR3. Per germline, CDR1 SNHLY and CDR2 FYNNEI.

The rearrangement links TRBV7-2 to TRBJ1-3; D call uncertain. There are 14 residues in the CDR3. Looked up from germline, CDR1 is SGHTA and CDR2 is FQGNSA. Trimming took 5 bases from V and 4 from J, leaving 12 bases between them. CDR3 nucleotides: TGTGCCAGCAGCGGGCCTCTTCCCGGAAACACCATATATTTT. Encoded protein: CASSGPLPGNTIYF.

This chain connects TRBV7-2 to TRBJ2-1; TRBD2 agrees at 12 bases. Unmatched junction bases numbered 13, after V lost 8 bases and J lost 8 bases. The CDR3 contains 16 residues. CDR1 is SGHTA and CDR2 is FQGNSA in the germline V gene. The CDR3: CASRRTSGGPGYEQFF. Here the CDR3 DNA reads TGTGCCAGCCGTCGAACTAGCGGGGGGCCCGGATATGAGCAGTTCTTC.

This chain connects TRBV19 to TRBJ1-4; 10 bases fit TRBD1. J gave up 7 bases and V 2 bases, and 4 bases lay outside the gene matches. CDR1 is LNHDA and CDR2 is SQIVND in the germline V gene (reference sequence). The CDR3 has 15 residues. The CDR3 here is CASSITGTGVEKLFF. The CDR3 nucleotides read TGTGCCAGTAGTATAACCGGGACAGGGGTTGAAAAACTGTTTTTT.

The genes are TRBV30 and TRBJ1-6; 8 positions agree with TRBD1. The germline V gene encodes CDR1 GTSNPN and CDR2 SVGIG (reference sequence). V dropped 4 bases and J dropped 7; count of bases not matched to a gene: 3. The CDR3 is 13 residues long. The CDR3 here is CAWTGGGNSPLHF. CDR3 sequence (DNA): TGTGCCTGGACAGGGGGCGGGAATTCACCCCTCCACTTT.

The chain is built from TRBV5-4 and TRBJ2-5; 7 bases are shared with TRBD1. The trim removed 6 bases at V and 5 bases at J, leaving 10 bases unmatched. Germline V CDR1 and CDR2: SGHNT, YYREEE (reference sequence). This CDR3 is 14 amino acids long. In nucleotides, the CDR3 is TGTGCCAGCACCCGGGCAGGGACAGCGGAGACCCAGTACTTC. As protein: CASTRAGTAETQYF.

The V call is TRBV18, the J call TRBJ1-3; D is perhaps TRBD1 (5 bases). CDR1 is KGHSH, CDR2 LQKENI, per germline. The CDR3 has 14 residues. Trimming cost V 3 bases and J 4 bases, with 10 bases left between them. The CDR3 region is CASSPQGGGNTIYF. As DNA, the CDR3 is TGTGCCAGCTCACCTCAGGGTGGAGGAAACACCATATATTTT. The full variable domain, its missing parts supplied by reference TRBV18 and TRBJ1-3, is NAGVMQNPRHLVRRRGQEARLRCSPMKGHSHVYWYRQLPEEGLKFMVYLQKENIIDESGMPKERFSAEFPKEGPSILRIQQVVRGDSAAYFCASSPQGGGNTIYFGEGSWLTVV.

This clone was observed a single time. The CDR3 nucleotides read TGTGCCAGCAGCAAAAACAGGGGGCAACGCACTGAAGCTTTCTTT. Its protein is CASSKNRGQRTEAFF. The chain links TRBV11-3 to TRBJ1-1; 9 positions agree with TRBD1. This CDR3 is built from 15 residues. Per the germline V gene, CDR1 is SGHNT and CDR2 is YENEEA. The trim removed 5 bases at V and 4 bases at J, leaving 8 bases unmatched.

The V gene is TRBV6-6, the J gene TRBJ1-2; possible D gene TRBD1, 6 bases. There are 13 residues in the CDR3. Germline-derived CDR1 and CDR2 are MNHNY and SVGAGI (reference sequence). V lost 6 bases and J lost 3, with 11 bases in between. In DNA form, the CDR3 reads TGTGCCAGCAGAACGGGACATTACTATGGCTACACCTTC. Translating it yields CASRTGHYYGYTF.

This chain uses TRBV7-9 with TRBJ2-2; perhaps TRBD2 as D (6 bases). V lost 2 bases, J lost 4 bases, and 11 bases lay in between. The CDR3 is 15 amino acids. The germline gives CDR1 SEHNR, CDR2 FQNEAQ (reference sequence). The DNA for the CDR3 is TGTGCCAGCAGCTTACCTAGCGTGGGCACCGGGGAGCTGTTTTTT. It is translated as CASSLPSVGTGELFF.

V usage is TRBV19 and J usage is TRBJ2-1, with 9 bases matching TRBD2. The CDR3 consists of 16 residues. The germline V gene has CDR1 LNHDA and CDR2 SQIVND (reference sequence). V lost 7 bases, J lost 6 bases, and 13 bases stayed unmatched. The chain's CDR3 is CASNPGGGRAFNEQFF. The CDR3 DNA sequence: TGTGCCAGTAATCCGGGCGGCGGGAGGGCCTTCAATGAGCAGTTCTTC.